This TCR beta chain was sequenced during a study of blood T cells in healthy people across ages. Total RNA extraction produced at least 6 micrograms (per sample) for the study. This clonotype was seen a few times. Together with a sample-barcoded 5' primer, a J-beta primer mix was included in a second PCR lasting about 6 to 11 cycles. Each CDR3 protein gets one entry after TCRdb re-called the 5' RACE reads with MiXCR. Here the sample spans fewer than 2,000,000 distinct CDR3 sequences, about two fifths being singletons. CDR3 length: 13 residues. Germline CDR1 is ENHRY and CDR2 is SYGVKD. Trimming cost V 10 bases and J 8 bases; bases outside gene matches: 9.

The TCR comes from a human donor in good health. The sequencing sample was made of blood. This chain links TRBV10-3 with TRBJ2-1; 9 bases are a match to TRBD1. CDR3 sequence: CATNRDRADEQFF. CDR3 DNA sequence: TGTGCCACAAACCGGGACAGGGCAGATGAGCAGTTCTTC.